The 25 T cell receptor beta chains listed next were all sequenced from one sample in a study of vaccination effects on CD4 cells after COVID-19 (dated by TCRdb to about 2022). In the ViraFEST assay, PBMC were stimulated with viral peptide pools, and antigen-specific CD4+ T cell clonotypes were then identified by expansion using TCR sequencing. After more than nine days of culture, CD4+ T cells were isolated with the EasySep CD4+ T cell isolation kit. Each participant received two doses of an mRNA SARS-CoV-2 vaccine, either BNT162b2 or mRNA-1273. Their antigen targets remain unknown. Receptors were amplified or captured by the immunoSEQ multiplex PCR assay. TCRdb mirrors the immuneACCESS table, restricted to in-frame sequences. Some clones are absent from its copies; in checked studies, under half trace to an unresolved V gene, and the reason for the others is unknown. The sample has 20,000 to 25,000 clones on record, around 70% of them singletons. In total, the top ten clones hold approximately 8.3% of the sample.

Here the sequenced sample was CD4+ T cells from PBMCs cultured with SARS-CoV-2 spike peptides, taken after COVID-19 vaccination. The cell subset or site label, read with the paper, signifies: SARS-CoV-2 spike overlapping peptide pool stimulation. The receptors derive from a human donor who received a COVID-19 vaccine.

This chain connects TRBV6-5 to TRBJ2-7; 10 nucleotides align to TRBD2. The V segment lost 4 bases and the J segment 3 bases; nucleotides outside the gene matches: 6. The germline CDR1 and CDR2 sequences are MNHEY and SVGAGI. The CDR3 covers 15 residues. The CDR3, as DNA: TGTGCCAGCAGTTTTCTGAGGACTAGCGGCTACGAGCAGTACTTC. It is translated as CASSFLRTSGYEQYF.

The table lists this clone with a few counts. The chain has TRBV6-5 and TRBJ1-6, with D maybe TRBD1 (6 bases). The ends were cut back, 3 bases at V and 10 bases at J, with 16 bases in the middle. The V gene's germline CDR1 is MNHEY and CDR2 SVGAGI. CDR3 length equals 15 residues. As DNA, the CDR3 is TGTGCCAGCAGTTATTCCGGGACAACCGAATCACCCCTCCACTTT. Its protein product is CASSYSGTTESPLHF.

The J gene is TRBJ1-5, the V gene TRBV19; D is uncertain. In germline, CDR1 is LNHDA, CDR2 SQIVND (reference sequence). This CDR3 is 13 amino acids long. The V end lost 7 bases, the J end lost 3 bases, and 10 bases lay between the germline ends. The CDR3 bases are TGTGCCAGTAATCAGGCGACCAATCAGCCCCAGCATTTT. Translated, it gives CASNQATNQPQHF.

The chain has TRBV7-2 and TRBJ2-1; D is possibly TRBD2 (6 bases). V shed 1 base and J shed 4 bases, with 11 bases lying between them. The germline CDR1 and CDR2 sequences are SGHTA and FQGNSA. The CDR3 is 15 residues long. The CDR3: CASSLGAGLYNEQFF. The CDR3, as DNA: TGTGCCAGCAGCTTAGGGGCGGGACTGTACAATGAGCAGTTCTTC. The whole variable domain, filled in from reference TRBV7-2 and TRBJ2-1, reads GAGVSQSPSNKVTEKGKDVELRCDPISGHTALYWYRQSLGQGLEFLIYFQGNSAPDKSGLPSDRFSAERTGGSVSTLTIQRTQQEDSAVYLCASSLGAGLYNEQFFGPGTRLTVL.

The V and J genes are TRBV2 and TRBJ1-4; perhaps TRBD1 as D (5 bases). Germline CDR1 and CDR2: SNHLY and FYNNEI. V lost 7 bases and J 1 base, leaving 13 bases between the germline ends. The CDR3 has 15 amino acids. The CDR3 DNA reads TGTGCCAGCAATCGGGACTTCCTAACTAATGAAAAACTGTTTTTT. Translated, it gives CASNRDFLTNEKLFF.

The chain couples TRBV11-3 to TRBJ2-7; 9 bases agree with TRBD1. The junction had 0 bases not matched to a gene; V was cut back by 0 bases and J by 3 bases. Germline CDR1 is SGHNT and CDR2 is YENEEA. The CDR3 spans 14 residues. Here the CDR3 reads CASSLETGGYEQYF. Here the CDR3 DNA reads TGTGCCAGCAGCTTAGAGACAGGGGGCTACGAGCAGTACTTC.

This chain links TRBV6-5 with TRBJ1-6, with TRBD1 as a possible D gene (5 bases). Per the germline V gene, CDR1 is MNHEY and CDR2 is SVGAGI. Deletions cut 6 bases from V and 0 bases from J, with 9 bases between. The CDR3 extends over 15 amino acids. The CDR3 here is CASSSDSSYNSPLHF. The CDR3 DNA follows: TGTGCCAGCAGCTCAGACAGCTCCTATAATTCACCCCTCCACTTT.

This clone was counted a few times. The chain links TRBV2 to TRBJ2-1, with D possibly TRBD2 on 6 matching bases. The CDR3 contains 13 residues. CDR1 SNHLY and CDR2 FYNNEI come from the germline V gene. Between the trimmed V and J ends, which lost 4 bases and 9 bases, there was a span of 13 bases. The CDR3 protein is CASSVGSVGEQFF. CDR3 DNA: TGTGCCAGCAGTGTCGGGAGTGTGGGTGAGCAGTTCTTC.

In this sample, this clone turned up once. The chain combines TRBV7-6 with TRBJ1-1, with D possibly TRBD1 on 6 matching bases. The germline CDR1 and CDR2 sequences are SGHVS and FNYEAQ. V was cut by 2 bases and J by 5 bases, with 33 bases left in between. CDR3 size: 21 residues. The DNA for the CDR3 is TGTGCCAGCAGCTTAATCTCTGGGGTTAGGGGGGCGCGAAAGTTGGGAACTGAAGCTTTCTTT. Translating gives CASSLISGVRGARKLGTEAFF.

J is TRBJ1-1 and V is TRBV6-6, with D perhaps TRBD1 (6 bases). CDR3 length equals 12 residues. Trimming cost V 5 bases and J 9 bases, with 13 bases left between them. Germline values: CDR1 MNHNY, CDR2 SVGAGI (reference sequence). The CDR3 region has the DNA TGTGCCAGCAGTCCGAGGGGGGCTCAAGCTTTCTTT. As protein: CASSPRGAQAFF.

V usage is TRBV25-1 and J usage is TRBJ2-1, with D perhaps matching TRBD1 (5 bases). The V end was cut by 2 bases, the J end by 7 bases, with 6 bases between. This CDR3 is 12 amino acids long. Germline V lookup: CDR1 MGHDK, CDR2 SYGVNS. In DNA form, the CDR3 reads TGTGCCAGCAGTGAACAGGGAAATGAGCAGTTCTTC. As protein: CASSEQGNEQFF.

This clone rates as medium-sized. This rearrangement joins TRBV7-2 to TRBJ1-6; 7 bases match TRBD1. The CDR3 length is 17 residues. V trimming: 5 bases; J trimming: 13 bases; junction bases outside the gene matches: 20. CDR1 and CDR2 (germline): SGHTA, FQGNSA. CDR3 sequence: CASSPLSGSGGSGPLHF. CDR3 in DNA: TGTGCCAGCAGCCCCCTGAGCGGGTCAGGGGGTTCTGGTCCCCTCCACTTT. Complete variable domain (other parts from reference TRBV7-2 and TRBJ1-6): GAGVSQSPSNKVTEKGKDVELRCDPISGHTALYWYRQSLGQGLEFLIYFQGNSAPDKSGLPSDRFSAERTGGSVSTLTIQRTQQEDSAVYLCASSPLSGSGGSGPLHFGNGTRLTVT.

The chain couples TRBV12-5 to TRBJ2-3; D is unresolved. Trimming pared 0 bases from V and 2 bases from J, leaving 15 bases between. Germline CDR1 LGHNT, CDR2 FRNRAP. The CDR3 extends over 17 amino acids. The CDR3 DNA is TGTGCTAGTGGTTTGGTACTCTCCCAGGTGCTCACAGATACGCAGTATTTT. It encodes CASGLVLSQVLTDTQYF.

In this sample, this clone turned up a few times. The CDR3, as DNA: TGTGCCAGTAGCGGGACAGGGGGAGAAAAACTGTTTTTT. Encoded protein: CASSGTGGEKLFF. The V and J genes are TRBV19 and TRBJ1-4; 11 bases fit TRBD1. Looked up from germline, CDR1 is LNHDA and CDR2 is SQIVND (reference sequence). The CDR3 is 13 residues long. With V trimmed by 6 bases and J by 8 bases, 2 bases remained unmatched.

The V call is TRBV15, the J call TRBJ1-4, with 7 nucleotides matching TRBD1. Looked up from germline, CDR1 is LNHNV and CDR2 is YYDKDF (reference sequence). J gave up 11 bases and V 2 bases, and 5 bases lay outside the gene matches. The CDR3 has 13 residues. CDR3 sequence reads: CATSRPQGDKLFF. In nucleotides, the CDR3 is TGTGCCACCAGCAGACCCCAGGGGGATAAACTGTTTTTT.

This clone has more than one count but fewer than ten. The V gene is TRBV6-2 or TRBV6-3, the J gene TRBJ2-7; 7 bases are a match to TRBD2. V shed 2 bases and J 1 base; nucleotides not matched to a gene: 8. The germline V gene has CDR1 MNHEY and CDR2 SVGEGT. CDR3 length equals 16 residues. CDR3 sequence reads: CASSYPGLLQSYEQYF. CDR3 DNA: TGTGCCAGCAGTTACCCGGGACTACTTCAATCCTACGAGCAGTACTTC.

V and J are TRBV11-2 and TRBJ1-2; the D is unclear. V was cut by 3 bases and J by 8 bases, with 19 bases left in between. The germline gives CDR1 SGHAT, CDR2 FQNNGV. This CDR3 spans 15 amino acids. CDR3 nucleotide sequence: TGTGCCAGCAGCTTTAGAGGCGGCACACTATCCGGCTACACCTTC. It encodes CASSFRGGTLSGYTF.

V usage is TRBV4-1 and J usage is TRBJ2-3; TRBD2 agrees at 11 bases. The length of the CDR3 is 16 residues. Germline lookup yields CDR1 MGHRA and CDR2 YSYEKL. V lost 0 bases to trimming and J lost 2 bases; unmatched junction nucleotides: 1. Here the CDR3 DNA reads TGCGCCAGCAGCCAAGAGACTAGCGGGAACACAGATACGCAGTATTTT. Its translation is CASSQETSGNTDTQYF.

CDR3 DNA: TGCGCCAGCAGCGGGGGCAGAACAATGAACACTGAAGCTTTCTTT. It yields the protein CASSGGRTMNTEAFF. This chain uses TRBV4-1 with TRBJ1-1; D perhaps matches TRBD1 (6 bases). V lost 5 bases and J 0 bases, leaving 13 bases between the germline ends. Germline assignment: CDR1 MGHRA and CDR2 YSYEKL. This CDR3 region has 15 residues.

This chain uses TRBV21-1 with TRBJ2-1. TRBV21-1 is a pseudogene locus. CDR3 length: 17 amino acids. The CDR3 DNA sequence: TGTGCCAGCAGCAAAGACCCCTTAAAGGGCTCCTACAATGAGCAGTTCTTC. Amino acids: CASSKDPLKGSYNEQFF.

The chain links TRBV27 to TRBJ2-3; D remains ambiguous. CDR1 and CDR2 from the germline V gene are MNHEY and SMNVEV (reference sequence). The CDR3 consists of 13 residues. V lost 2 bases, J lost 3 bases, and 6 bases lay in between. This chain's CDR3 is CASSLMGTDTQYF. DNA of the CDR3: TGTGCCAGCAGTTTAATGGGGACAGATACGCAGTATTTT.

J is TRBJ1-2 and V is TRBV5-5, with 8 bases that match TRBD1. V shed 4 bases and J 4 bases; nucleotides not matched to a gene: 3. The CDR3 sequence is 13 residues long. The V gene's germline CDR1 is SGHKS and CDR2 YYEKEE (reference sequence). The CDR3 DNA sequence: TGTGCCAGCAGCGTTGGACAGGGCTATGGCTACACCTTC. It codes for CASSVGQGYGYTF.

This sequence joins TRBV10-2 and TRBJ1-2, with no clear D. CDR3 length: 15 amino acids. V lost 2 bases, J lost 4 bases, and 14 bases lay in between. CDR1 and CDR2 (germline): WSHSY, SAAADI. Here the CDR3 reads CASSEAYGSRYGYTF. The CDR3 DNA reads TGCGCCAGCAGTGAGGCCTACGGGTCTCGCTATGGCTACACCTTC.

The chain couples TRBV6-5 to TRBJ1-2; 12 positions match TRBD1. Losses at the gene ends were 6 bases for V and 8 bases for J; bases not matched to a gene: 7. The germline CDR1 and CDR2 sequences are MNHEY and SVGAGI. The CDR3 consists of 14 residues. The CDR3 sequence is CASSPGQGAGGYTF. In DNA, the CDR3 is TGTGCCAGCAGCCCGGGACAGGGGGCAGGAGGCTACACCTTC.

CDR3 sequence: CASSLRQGTDNEQFF. The CDR3 region has the DNA TGTGCCAGCAGCTTAAGGCAGGGTACCGACAATGAGCAGTTCTTC. The chain recombines TRBV11-2 with TRBJ2-1; a possible D gene is TRBD1 (5 bases). CDR3 size: 15 residues. Trimming cost V 2 bases and J 5 bases, with 13 bases left between them. The V gene's germline CDR1 is SGHAT and CDR2 FQNNGV.